This T cell receptor beta chain was sequenced for a study of cytomegalovirus exposure and HLA in healthy donors. This CDR3 spans 15 amino acids. Germline V gives CDR1 LNHDA, CDR2 SQIVND (reference sequence). J was trimmed by 5 bases and V by 5 bases; bases with no gene match: 9. 60 Vbeta and 13 Jbeta primers were used in PCR. This table comes from immunoSEQ multiplex PCR, and its TCRdb copy is limited to in-frame clones, with some not included. The sample comprises more than 80,000 clones, about 76% of which are singletons, and about 6% rests with the top ten. The chain is built from TRBV19 and TRBJ1-1; 9 positions match TRBD1. The receptor was derived from a woman between 50 and 59 years old in good health and CMV-seropositive. The sample consisted of PBMCs. In nucleotides, the CDR3 is TGTGCCAGTAGTGATCTCAGGGGACAGGGAACTGAAGCTTTCTTT. Translation: CASSDLRGQGTEAFF.